This is a list of T cell receptor beta chains from one sample in a study of follicular helper T cells after annual influenza vaccination. Using immunoSEQ multiplex PCR, the repertoire was profiled, and TCRdb retains in-frame clones only, with some absent. The sample consists of under 15,000 clones, roughly three quarters of them appearing once. The sample here was CXCR5- memory CD4+ T cells sorted from blood, taken on the day of influenza vaccination. These receptors were taken from an adult who received the influenza vaccine. Both conserved end residues are part of each CDR3. A D gene is named only where the DNA matches it firmly. Expanded clones are given a class, and other clones once, few, many or no size at all.

d_call | cdr3_length | j_call | clone_size | v_call | cdr3_nt | cdr3_aa
. | 14 | TRBJ1-2 | . | TRBV5-4 | TGTGCCAGCAGCTTCACAGACAATCGCTATGGCTACACCTTC | CASSFTDNRYGYTF
TRBD1 | 12 | TRBJ2-7 | few | TRBV7-9 | TGTGCCGGCGGGACAGGGGAGTACGAGCAGTACTTC | CAGGTGEYEQYF
. | 16 | TRBJ2-5 | . | TRBV5-5 | TGTGCCAGCAGCTTGTCTACAGGGATAGGCCAAGAGACCCAGTACTTC | CASSLSTGIGQETQYF
TRBD1 | 14 | TRBJ1-2 | few | TRBV19 | TGTGCCAGTAGTATGGCAGGGGGTAACTATGGCTACACCTTC | CASSMAGGNYGYTF
. | 15 | TRBJ2-3 | . | TRBV5-4 | TGTGCCAGCAGCTTGGGGGGGGCTACCTCTTATACGCAGTATTTT | CASSLGGATSYTQYF
TRBD1 | 16 | TRBJ2-4 | once | TRBV11-2 | TGTGCCAGCAGCCACGGTTGGGGGGACAGGGGGAACATTCAGTACTTC | CASSHGWGDRGNIQYF
TRBD1 | 16 | TRBJ2-7 | . | TRBV11-2 | TGTGCCAGCAGCTTATCTGTAGGGACAGGGGGCAACGAGCAGTACTTC | CASSLSVGTGGNEQYF
TRBD1 | 14 | TRBJ2-7 | . | TRBV5-1 | TGCGCCAGCAGCTTGTCGACAGGGGGGGACGAGCAGTACTTC | CASSLSTGGDEQYF
. | 13 | TRBJ2-7 | . | TRBV5-1 | TGCGCCAGCAGCTTTACAGGGCTGGGAGAGCAGTACTTC | CASSFTGLGEQYF
. | 17 | TRBJ2-1 | . | TRBV18 | TGTGCCAGCTCACCAGTAGTGGCAGGGGGGAAACACAATGAGCAGTTCTTC | CASSPVVAGGKHNEQFF
. | 12 | TRBJ1-1 | once | TRBV7-2 | TGTGCCAGCAGCATCAGAAGACATGAAGCTTTCTTT | CASSIRRHEAFF
. | 15 | TRBJ1-1 | . | TRBV11-1 | TGTGCCAGCAGCCCCAGGACTCCCAGGAACACTGAAGCTTTCTTT | CASSPRTPRNTEAFF
. | 14 | TRBJ1-2 | . | TRBV19 | TGTGCCAGTAGTCCCCTGGGCGGGATCTATGGCTACACCTTC | CASSPLGGIYGYTF
TRBD1 | 14 | TRBJ1-3 | once | TRBV15 | TGTGCCACCAGTCGCGACAGGGATAGAAACACCATATATTTT | CATSRDRDRNTIYF
. | 11 | TRBJ2-7 | . | TRBV6-6 | TGTGCCAGCCGAGATTCCTACGAGCAGTACTTC | CASRDSYEQYF
. | 13 | TRBJ2-5 | . | TRBV6-5 | TGTGCCAGCAGTTTAGGGGGATGGGAGACCCAGTACTTC | CASSLGGWETQYF
. | 14 | TRBJ2-7 | few | TRBV5-1 | TGCGCCAGCAGCTTCTCAGTTTTAGACCACGAGCAGTACTTC | CASSFSVLDHEQYF
TRBD1 | 12 | TRBJ2-7 | . | TRBV9 | TGTGCCAGCAGCCCACAGGGGTACGAGCAGTACTTC | CASSPQGYEQYF
. | 13 | TRBJ1-1 | . | TRBV5-1 | TGCGCCAGCAGCTTGGGGGGGAACACTGAAGCTTTCTTT | CASSLGGNTEAFF
. | 14 | TRBJ1-5 | . | TRBV5-5 | TGTGCCAGCAGCTTGCTCACAGACAATCAGCCCCAGCATTTT | CASSLLTDNQPQHF
TRBD1 | 14 | TRBJ1-2 | . | TRBV7-2 | TGTGCCAGCAGCCCCCCAGGGGGAGTCTATGGCTACACCTTC | CASSPPGGVYGYTF
TRBD2 | 18 | TRBJ2-1 | . | TRBV7-2 | TGTGCCAGCAGCTTAGTAGCTAGCGGGGGGGCACGGAGCAATGAGCAGTTCTTC | CASSLVASGGARSNEQFF
. | 14 | TRBJ1-6 | . | TRBV5-1 | TGCGCCAGCAGCCACGACAGGAGTAATTCACCCCTCCACTTT | CASSHDRSNSPLHF
. | 16 | TRBJ2-5 | once | TRBV7-2 | TGTGCCAGCAGCTTAGCGGTGGGGGCGCTCCAAGAGACCCAGTACTTC | CASSLAVGALQETQYF
TRBD1 | 16 | TRBJ1-1 | . | TRBV7-9 | TGTGCCAGCAGCGTCCAGACAGGGGGCGACGGCACTGAAGCTTTCTTT | CASSVQTGGDGTEAFF
TRBD1 | 14 | TRBJ2-7 | few | TRBV5-1 | TGCGCCAGCAGCTTGTCGGGACAGGGCTACGAGCAGTACTTC | CASSLSGQGYEQYF
. | 14 | TRBJ2-3 | few | TRBV7-2 | TGTGCCAGCAGCATGGGACATTCAACAGATACGCAGTATTTT | CASSMGHSTDTQYF
TRBD1 | 17 | TRBJ2-5 | few | TRBV5-1 | TGCGCCAGCAGCTTGGGACAGGGGCCCCAGTACCAAGAGACCCAGTACTTC | CASSLGQGPQYQETQYF
TRBD1 | 13 | TRBJ2-5 | . | TRBV5-1 | TGCGCCAGCAGCGACAGGGCGAGGGAGACCCAGTACTTC | CASSDRARETQYF
TRBD2 | 16 | TRBJ2-3 | . | TRBV18 | TGTGCCAGCTCACCACCGGCTAGCGGGGGCACAGATACGCAGTATTTT | CASSPPASGGTDTQYF
TRBD2 | 15 | TRBJ2-3 | once | TRBV5-1 | TGCGCCAGCAGCTCCGGACTAGCCGGGGGAGATACGCAGTATTTT | CASSSGLAGGDTQYF
. | 9 | TRBJ2-1 | . | TRBV20-1 | TGCAGTACAGGCGATGAGCAGTTCTTC | CSTGDEQFF
TRBD1 | 15 | TRBJ2-7 | . | TRBV11-2 | TGTGCCAGCAGCTTGGAGGCAGGGGGCTCCTACGAGCAGTACTTC | CASSLEAGGSYEQYF
TRBD1 | 17 | TRBJ2-2 | . | TRBV4-3 | TGCGCCAGCAGCCGACAAACCGGGACAGGGTACACCGGGGAGCTGTTTTTT | CASSRQTGTGYTGELFF
. | 12 | TRBJ1-2 | few | TRBV19 | TGTGCCAGTAGTCAGACTAACTATGGCTACACCTTC | CASSQTNYGYTF
. | 15 | TRBJ2-7 | . | TRBV7-2 | TGTGCCAGCAGCCTTATAGCGGCCCCCTTCTACGAGCAGTACTTC | CASSLIAAPFYEQYF
. | 14 | TRBJ1-2 | few | TRBV4-3 | TGCGCCAGCAGCCCCCTCCAGAGAAACTATGGCTACACCTTC | CASSPLQRNYGYTF
TRBD2 | 16 | TRBJ2-3 | once | TRBV7-9 | TGTGCCAGCAGCTTAGCTCCAGCGGGGGGCACAGATACGCAGTATTTT | CASSLAPAGGTDTQYF
. | 17 | TRBJ2-2 | once | TRBV12-5 | TGTGCTAGTGGCTCGCCCGTTGGAGGGGCTGTTACTGGGGAGCTGTTTTTT | CASGSPVGGAVTGELFF
. | 13 | TRBJ1-1 | . | TRBV10-2 | TGCGCCAGCAGTGAGTCGAGGGAGACTGAAGCTTTCTTT | CASSESRETEAFF
TRBD1 | 12 | TRBJ1-1 | . | TRBV13 | TGTGCCAGCAACAGGGGGAATGCTGAAGCTTTCTTT | CASNRGNAEAFF
. | 13 | TRBJ1-6 | . | TRBV6-6 | TGTGCCAGCAGTTACTCGCGAATTGGTCCCCTCCACTTT | CASSYSRIGPLHF
. | 16 | TRBJ2-1 | . | TRBV11-3 | TGTGCCAGCAGACTAGGGGCTTTTGGGGGCTACAATGAGCAGTTCTTC | CASRLGAFGGYNEQFF
. | 14 | TRBJ2-5 | . | TRBV7-1 | TGTGCCAGCAGCTTAGATTCGGGGCAAGAGACCCAGTACTTC | CASSLDSGQETQYF
. | 14 | TRBJ1-1 | . | TRBV5-4 | TGTGCCAGCAGCTTGTCCGACAGGAGTGCTGAAGCTTTCTTT | CASSLSDRSAEAFF
. | 14 | TRBJ1-1 | . | TRBV2 | TGTGCCAGCACGGCCCTCCCAAGGAGCACTGAAGCTTTCTTT | CASTALPRSTEAFF
. | 13 | TRBJ2-5 | . | TRBV5-1 | TGCGCCAGCAGCGTAGGACAGCAAGAGACCCAGTACTTC | CASSVGQQETQYF
. | 15 | TRBJ1-3 | . | TRBV19 | TGTGCCAGTACTGGACAGCTTTACTCTGGAAACACCATATATTTT | CASTGQLYSGNTIYF
TRBD1 | 16 | TRBJ1-2 | . | TRBV7-9 | TGTGCCAGCAGCTTCCAGGACAGGCGTGCTAACTATGGCTACACCTTC | CASSFQDRRANYGYTF
TRBD1 | 14 | TRBJ1-2 | . | TRBV5-4 | TGTGCCAGCAGCCCTGGACAGGAGGACTATGGCTACACCTTC | CASSPGQEDYGYTF
. | 14 | TRBJ2-7 | . | TRBV11-3 | TGTGCCAGCAGCCCACAGGTATCAGTGGGCGAGCAGTACTTC | CASSPQVSVGEQYF
TRBD2 | 19 | TRBJ2-3 | . | TRBV4-2 | TGTGCCAGCAGCCTCGAAGGGCTTTTAGCGGGGGGACGCACAGATACGCAGTATTTT | CASSLEGLLAGGRTDTQYF
. | 16 | TRBJ1-6 | . | TRBV18 | TGTGCCAGCTCGAGGGCGAATAGCTCCTATAATTCACCCCTCCACTTT | CASSRANSSYNSPLHF
TRBD1 | 15 | TRBJ2-7 | once | TRBV4-1 | TGCGCCAGCAGCCTTCCCGGGACAGGGGTCCACGAGCAGTACTTC | CASSLPGTGVHEQYF
. | 14 | TRBJ2-5 | . | TRBV4-2 | TGTGCCAGCAGCCCTGGGCGCTTCCAAGAGACCCAGTACTTC | CASSPGRFQETQYF
. | 15 | TRBJ1-5 | . | TRBV7-2 | TGTGCCAGCAGCCGGGACATTTTAAAGAATCAGCCCCAGCATTTT | CASSRDILKNQPQHF
TRBD1 | 14 | TRBJ2-5 | . | TRBV5-1 | TGCGCCAGCAGCTCCCAGGGGGCGCAAGAGACCCAGTACTTC | CASSSQGAQETQYF
. | 12 | TRBJ1-1 | . | TRBV6-6 | TGTGCCACTCGGACAGAGCTAGTTGAAGCTTTCTTT | CATRTELVEAFF
. | 14 | TRBJ2-1 | . | TRBV5-1 | TGCGCCAGCATGGTCAGTTTCACGGTCAATGAGCAGTTCTTC | CASMVSFTVNEQFF